A selection of T cell receptor beta chains follows, all from one sample in a study of shared clonotypes between healthy human individuals. Profiling relied on immunoSEQ multiplex PCR, and the TCRdb table lists in-frame clones only, not all of them. The sample holds 2 million to 2.5 million clones; around 95% are singletons and the top ten take approximately 0.13%. Sequenced material: naive CD4+ T cells sorted from blood. These receptors were taken from a man younger than 35 in good health. Each CDR3 is given with its conserved first and last residue. A D gene is named only where the DNA matches it firmly. Rows give clone size only sometimes, using once, few, many, or a class for an expanded clone.

TRBD2,TRBV18,TRBJ2-7,-,CASGRVSPYEQYF,TGTGCCAGCGGGAGGGTCTCACCCTACGAGCAGTACTTC
-,TRBV7-2,TRBJ1-2,-,CASSPPVGGSRDGYTF,TGTGCCAGCAGCCCACCGGTGGGAGGGAGCCGGGATGGCTACACCTTC
-,TRBV5-1,TRBJ1-1,-,CASNFGPGVGTEAFF,TGCGCCAGCAACTTTGGTCCAGGGGTGGGAACTGAAGCTTTCTTT
TRBD2,TRBV7-2,TRBJ2-1,-,CASSFGLAGGKEFF,TGTGCCAGCAGCTTCGGACTAGCGGGAGGAAAGGAGTTCTTC
-,TRBV5-1,TRBJ2-3,-,CASSLTSDTQYF,TGCGCCAGCAGCTTGACCTCAGATACGCAGTATTTT
-,TRBV6-1,TRBJ2-7,-,CASSINRGGPYEQYF,TGTGCCAGCAGTATCAACAGGGGGGGTCCCTACGAGCAGTACTTC
TRBD1,TRBV6-5,TRBJ2-7,-,CASSYSGQPKDEQYF,TGTGCCAGCAGTTACTCGGGACAGCCTAAGGACGAGCAGTACTTC
-,TRBV4-1,TRBJ2-3,-,CASSRFPGPLQKDTQYF,TGCGCCAGCAGCCGTTTTCCGGGACCCCTCCAGAAGGATACGCAGTATTTT
-,TRBV4-1,TRBJ1-2,-,CASSQGQAANYGYTF,TGCGCCAGCAGCCAAGGACAGGCGGCTAACTATGGCTACACCTTC
TRBD1,TRBV10-2,TRBJ2-2,-,CASSARQGADTGELFF,TGCGCCAGCAGTGCCCGACAGGGGGCGGACACCGGGGAGCTGTTTTTT
-,TRBV11-2,TRBJ1-6,-,CASSFDQGRETNSPLHF,TGTGCCAGCAGCTTCGACCAAGGACGAGAGACGAATTCACCCCTCCACTTT
-,TRBV10-3,TRBJ1-6,once,CAIRGGGAPNSPLHF,TGTGCCATCAGGGGCGGGGGCGCCCCTAATTCACCCCTCCACTTT
TRBD1,TRBV6-5,TRBJ1-2,-,CASSRIQGGYGYTF,TGTGCCAGCAGTCGAATACAGGGGGGGTATGGCTACACCTTC
TRBD2,TRBV29-1,TRBJ2-7,-,CSATLAGGLYEQYF,TGCAGCGCAACCCTAGCGGGAGGCCTCTACGAGCAGTACTTC
-,TRBV5-1,TRBJ2-1,-,CASSNHPLGGYNEQFF,TGCGCCAGCAGCAATCATCCGTTGGGGGGTTACAATGAGCAGTTCTTC
TRBD1,TRBV4-1,TRBJ1-4,-,CASSLGQGATNEKLFF,TGCGCCAGCAGCCTTGGACAGGGGGCAACTAATGAAAAACTGTTTTTT
-,TRBV2,TRBJ1-2,-,CASSEDTGRYGYTF,TGTGCCAGCAGTGAAGACACCGGGAGGTATGGCTACACCTTC
-,TRBV6-1,TRBJ2-2,-,CASSGQGGGELFF,TGTGCCAGCAGTGGCCAGGGCGGCGGGGAGCTGTTTTTT
-,TRBV10-3,TRBJ2-7,-,CAISDSQSSYEQYF,TGTGCCATCAGTGACTCACAGAGCTCCTACGAGCAGTACTTC